These T cell receptor beta chains were read from a single sample in a study of CD8 T cells in Susac syndrome. TCRdb reprocessed the immunoSEQ multiplex PCR reads via MiXCR and lists one record per CDR3 protein. This sample has around 300,000 distinct CDR3 sequences, with 89% found just once. The sequenced material came from CD8+ T cells from PBMCs. The source is a human donor with multiple sclerosis. The CDR3 runs from the conserved cysteine through the conserved F or W. Each record gives: V gene, clone size, J gene, D gene, CDR3 protein, CDR3 DNA. A D gene is named only where the DNA matches it firmly. Part of the rows lack a size; the others show once, few, many or a class for expanded clones.

TRBV4-2	.	TRBJ2-7	.	CASSQALSSYEQYF	TGTGCCAGCAGCCAAGCTCTCAGCTCCTACGAGCAGTACTTC
TRBV12-3/TRBV12-4	.	TRBJ2-1	.	CASSLGSMRGWFDEQFF	TGTGCCAGCAGTTTAGGGTCAATGCGGGGATGGTTCGATGAGCAGTTCTTC
TRBV28	.	TRBJ2-3	.	CASSFQRSPPDTQYF	TGTGCCAGCAGTTTTCAGCGGTCTCCGCCAGATACGCAGTATTTT
TRBV28	.	TRBJ2-1	TRBD2	CASSFPAGEGYNEQFF	TGTGCCAGCAGTTTCCCCGCGGGAGAGGGTTACAATGAGCAGTTCTTC
TRBV27	.	TRBJ2-7	TRBD1	CASSPTGDHYEQYF	TGTGCCAGCAGTCCTACAGGGGATCACTACGAGCAGTACTTC
TRBV20-1	once	TRBJ2-7	.	CSAPPLGVGSYEQYF	TGCAGTGCTCCCCCCCTAGGGGTTGGGTCCTACGAGCAGTACTTC
TRBV10-3	.	TRBJ2-2	TRBD2	CAISGRFPGGTSGSGDTGELFF	TGTGCCATCAGTGGTCGTTTCCCCGGCGGGACTAGCGGGAGTGGGGACACCGGGGAGCTGTTTTTT
TRBV10-3	.	TRBJ2-1	.	CAMTDQRSSSYNEQFF	TGTGCCATGACGGATCAGAGGTCGAGCTCCTACAATGAGCAGTTCTTC
TRBV19	.	TRBJ2-2	.	CASSIASRAGTGELFF	TGTGCCAGTAGTATAGCGAGCAGGGCGGGCACCGGGGAGCTGTTTTTT
TRBV4-1	.	TRBJ2-1	.	CASSQERANEQFF	TGCGCCAGCAGCCAAGAGAGGGCTAATGAGCAGTTCTTC
TRBV12-3/TRBV12-4	.	TRBJ2-1	TRBD2	CASSLGTRLAGEGYNEQFF	TGTGCCAGCAGTTTAGGGACACGACTAGCGGGAGAAGGGTACAATGAGCAGTTCTTC
TRBV7-2	.	TRBJ1-2	.	CASSSEGPAELSYGYTF	TGTGCCAGCAGTTCCGAGGGGCCCGCCGAACTTTCCTATGGCTACACCTTC
TRBV29-1	few	TRBJ2-7	.	CSVGSLGEQYF	TGCAGCGTTGGGTCCCTTGGCGAGCAGTACTTC
TRBV9	.	TRBJ2-5	.	CASSSRFYGETQYF	TGTGCCAGCAGCTCTCGGTTTTACGGGGAGACCCAGTACTTC
TRBV7-3	once	TRBJ2-7	.	CASSLGGINEQYF	TGTGCCAGCAGCTTAGGTGGAATTAACGAGCAGTACTTC
TRBV29-1	.	TRBJ1-1	TRBD1	CSVSGGRGITEAFF	TGCAGCGTCTCGGGGGGCAGGGGGATCACTGAAGCTTTCTTT
TRBV5-1	.	TRBJ2-7	.	CASSLDPGASYEQYF	TGCGCCAGCAGCTTGGACCCAGGGGCATCCTACGAGCAGTACTTC
TRBV11-3	.	TRBJ1-2	.	CASSQREGMGGYTF	TGTGCCAGCAGCCAGAGGGAAGGGATGGGAGGCTACACCTTC
TRBV2	.	TRBJ2-1	TRBD1	CASSAGQGRFDNEQFF	TGTGCCAGCAGTGCGGGACAGGGGAGATTCGACAATGAGCAGTTCTTC
TRBV20-1	.	TRBJ2-5	TRBD2	CSASLLADQETQYF	TGCAGTGCTTCCCTACTAGCGGACCAAGAGACCCAGTACTTC
TRBV5-4	.	TRBJ2-2	.	CASSGGTGKLFF	TGTGCCAGCAGCGGGGGGACCGGGAAGCTGTTTTTT
TRBV27	.	TRBJ1-3	TRBD1	CASSLYRGPGNTIYF	TGTGCCAGCAGTCTTTACAGGGGGCCTGGAAACACCATATATTTT
TRBV7-9	.	TRBJ2-7	TRBD1	CASSRRQGPYEQYF	TGTGCCAGCAGCCGCCGACAGGGACCCTACGAGCAGTACTTC
TRBV7-2	.	TRBJ1-3	.	CASSFMDSRGSGNTIYF	TGTGCCAGCAGCTTTATGGATAGCAGGGGTTCTGGAAACACCATATATTTT
TRBV28	.	TRBJ1-6	TRBD1	CASSKPGTGNSPLHF	TGTGCCAGCAGTAAACCCGGGACAGGGAATTCACCCCTCCACTTT
TRBV29-1	.	TRBJ2-7	TRBD1	CSVEQGASYEQYF	TGCAGCGTTGAACAGGGGGCTTCCTACGAGCAGTACTTC
TRBV11-2	.	TRBJ2-1	TRBD1	CASKIQGAEGYNEQFF	TGTGCCAGCAAGATACAGGGGGCGGAGGGCTACAATGAGCAGTTCTTC
TRBV5-6	once	TRBJ2-1	.	CASGTYNEQFF	TGTGCCAGCGGGACCTACAATGAGCAGTTCTTC
TRBV6-2/TRBV6-3	once	TRBJ2-1	.	CASSYSPQGRGIYNEQFF	TGTGCCAGCAGTTACTCGCCCCAGGGGCGGGGGATCTACAATGAGCAGTTCTTC
TRBV9	once	TRBJ2-1	.	CASSISGSEQFF	TGTGCCAGCAGCATTTCAGGGAGCGAGCAGTTCTTC
TRBV19	.	TRBJ2-1	TRBD1	CASSIGPTGASEQFF	TGTGCCAGTAGTATAGGTCCTACAGGGGCGAGTGAGCAGTTCTTC
TRBV28	.	TRBJ2-7	.	CASRMGTGRFYEQYF	TGTGCCAGCAGAATGGGTACAGGGCGGTTCTACGAGCAGTACTTC
TRBV5-6	once	TRBJ2-1	.	CASSLVPHENEQFF	TGTGCCAGCAGCTTGGTACCCCATGAGAATGAGCAGTTCTTC
TRBV13	once	TRBJ2-1	.	CASSLGGAGRSNNEQFF	TGTGCCAGCAGCTTAGGCGGGGCCGGGAGATCGAACAATGAGCAGTTCTTC
TRBV7-3	.	TRBJ2-2	.	CASSLKLDAGELFF	TGTGCCAGCAGCTTAAAACTAGATGCCGGGGAGCTGTTTTTT
TRBV29-1	.	TRBJ2-7	TRBD1	CSVLTGDHEQYF	TGCAGCGTCTTGACAGGGGACCACGAGCAGTACTTC
TRBV19	.	TRBJ2-1	TRBD2	CASSRGDSYNEQFF	TGTGCCAGTAGTCGGGGGGACTCCTACAATGAGCAGTTCTTC
TRBV7-9	.	TRBJ2-3	.	CASSPSKGLDTQYF	TGTGCCAGCAGCCCCTCGAAAGGGCTTGATACGCAGTATTTT
TRBV14	.	TRBJ1-2	TRBD1	CASSLERTGANYGYTF	TGTGCCAGCAGCCTTGAGAGGACAGGAGCTAACTATGGCTACACCTTC
TRBV7-2	few	TRBJ2-5	.	CASSLASSQETQYF	TGTGCCAGCAGCTTAGCGTCCAGTCAAGAGACCCAGTACTTC
TRBV29-1	.	TRBJ2-7	.	CSVEMGSSYEQYF	TGCAGCGTTGAAATGGGAAGCTCCTACGAGCAGTACTTC
TRBV24-1	.	TRBJ2-2	.	CATSDYQGVGELFF	TGTGCCACCAGTGATTATCAAGGGGTTGGGGAGCTGTTTTTT
TRBV6-5	.	TRBJ2-1	TRBD2	CASSYPTPGGGYNEQFF	TGTGCCAGCAGTTACCCGACACCGGGAGGGGGCTACAATGAGCAGTTCTTC
TRBV6-2/TRBV6-3	.	TRBJ2-1	.	CASGISGLYNEQFF	TGTGCCAGCGGAATAAGCGGGCTGTACAATGAGCAGTTCTTC
TRBV5-1	.	TRBJ2-1	TRBD2	CASSLAGLAGNNEQFF	TGCGCCAGCAGCTTGGCGGGGCTAGCGGGAAACAATGAGCAGTTCTTC
TRBV7-3	.	TRBJ1-1	.	CASSLTAPGEAFF	TGTGCCAGCAGCTTAACAGCTCCGGGGGAAGCTTTCTTT